This T cell receptor beta chain was sequenced in a study of shared clonotypes between healthy human individuals. Losses at the gene ends were 4 bases for V and 4 bases for J; bases not matched to a gene: 5. This CDR3 has 15 residues. CDR1 is SGHNT, CDR2 YYREEE, per germline (reference sequence). Libraries were prepared by immunoSEQ multiplex PCR; TCRdb keeps only in-frame clonotypes and omits some of them. The sample comprises approximately 1,000,000 clones, approximately 75% of which are singletons, and roughly 0.9% rests with the top ten. The sequence was collected from a man younger than 35 in good health. Some clones in this sample may be carry-over from other donors' samples. The V call is TRBV5-4, the J call TRBJ2-1; 10 nucleotides match TRBD2. Sequences were obtained from memory CD4+ T cells from PBMCs. Subset specified: CD45RA-negative fraction. The CDR3 nucleotides read TGTGCCAGCAGCCGTCAGACTAGCGGGTACAATGAGCAGTTCTTC. Translated: CASSRQTSGYNEQFF.